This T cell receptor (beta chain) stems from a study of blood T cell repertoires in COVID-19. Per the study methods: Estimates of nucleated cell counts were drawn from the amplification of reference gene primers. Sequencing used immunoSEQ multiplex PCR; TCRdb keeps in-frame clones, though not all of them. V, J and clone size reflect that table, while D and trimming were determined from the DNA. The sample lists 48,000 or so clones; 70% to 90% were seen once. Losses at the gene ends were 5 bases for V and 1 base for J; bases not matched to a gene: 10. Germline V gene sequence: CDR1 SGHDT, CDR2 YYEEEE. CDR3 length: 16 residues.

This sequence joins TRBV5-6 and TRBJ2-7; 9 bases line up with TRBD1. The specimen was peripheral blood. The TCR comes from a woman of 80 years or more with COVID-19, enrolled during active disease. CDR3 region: CASRGDRALRSYEQYF. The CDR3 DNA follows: TGTGCCAGCAGAGGGGACAGGGCCCTTCGTTCCTACGAGCAGTACTTC.